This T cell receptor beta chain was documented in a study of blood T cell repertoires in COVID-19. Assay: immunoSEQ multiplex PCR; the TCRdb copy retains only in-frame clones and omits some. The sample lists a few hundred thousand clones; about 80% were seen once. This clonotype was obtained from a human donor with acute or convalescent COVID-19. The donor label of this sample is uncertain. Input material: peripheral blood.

This CDR3 reads CASSERQATDTQYF. In DNA, the CDR3 is TGTGCCAGCAGTGAGCGACAGGCCACAGATACGCAGTATTTT. The chain combines TRBV6-1 with TRBJ2-3, with D tentatively TRBD1 (6 bases). V gave up 3 bases and J gave up 2 bases, with 9 bases separating them. The CDR3 sequence is 14 residues long. The germline gives CDR1 MNHNS, CDR2 SASEGT.